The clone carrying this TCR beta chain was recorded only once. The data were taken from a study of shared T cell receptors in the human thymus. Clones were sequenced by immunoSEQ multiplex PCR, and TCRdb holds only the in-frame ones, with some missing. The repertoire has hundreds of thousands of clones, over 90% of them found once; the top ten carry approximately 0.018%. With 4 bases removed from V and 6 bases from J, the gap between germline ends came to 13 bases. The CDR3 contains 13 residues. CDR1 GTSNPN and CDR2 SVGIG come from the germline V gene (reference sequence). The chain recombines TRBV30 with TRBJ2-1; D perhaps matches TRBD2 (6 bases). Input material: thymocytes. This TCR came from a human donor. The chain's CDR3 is CAWTGGGSNEQFF. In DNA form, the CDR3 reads TGTGCCTGGACTGGGGGAGGCTCCAATGAGCAGTTCTTC.